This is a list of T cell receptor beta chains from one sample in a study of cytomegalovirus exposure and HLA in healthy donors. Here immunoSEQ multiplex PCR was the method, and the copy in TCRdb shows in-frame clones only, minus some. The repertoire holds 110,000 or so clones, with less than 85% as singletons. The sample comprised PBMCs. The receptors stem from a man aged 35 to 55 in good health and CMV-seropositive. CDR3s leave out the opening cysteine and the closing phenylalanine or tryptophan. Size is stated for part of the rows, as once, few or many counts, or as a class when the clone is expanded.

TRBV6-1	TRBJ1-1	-	ASSEGTFEAF
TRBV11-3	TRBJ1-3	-	ASSTTGSGNTIY
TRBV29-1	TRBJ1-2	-	SVEDETGARGYT
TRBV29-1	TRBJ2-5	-	SVVEGQETQY
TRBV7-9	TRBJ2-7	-	ASSQGRALEQY
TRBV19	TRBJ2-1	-	ASSIFSSRAGTYNEQF
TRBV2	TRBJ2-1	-	ASRDIHNEQF
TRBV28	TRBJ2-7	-	ASKQVLSSYEQY
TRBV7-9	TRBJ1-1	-	ASSFPRQGGTEAF
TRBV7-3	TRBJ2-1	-	ASRLSGSSYNEQF
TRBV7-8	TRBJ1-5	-	ASSLGLINQPQH
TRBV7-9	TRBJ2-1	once	ASSSSGRPHNEQF
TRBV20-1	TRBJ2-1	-	SKDRYNEQF
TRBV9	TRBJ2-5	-	ASSPRGGTPGETQY
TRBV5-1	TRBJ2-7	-	ASSFVGASEQY
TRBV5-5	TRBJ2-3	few	ASTSDEGVGKDTQY
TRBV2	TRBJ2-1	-	ASGSGGAYEQF
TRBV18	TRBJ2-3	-	ASSPQQLDTQY
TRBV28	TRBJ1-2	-	ATDRNYGYT
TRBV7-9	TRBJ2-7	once	ASSRGDPTGYEQY
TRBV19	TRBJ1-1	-	ASKRDGVWDTEAF
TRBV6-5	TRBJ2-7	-	ASSSRPGEPYEQY
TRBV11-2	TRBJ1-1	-	ASSFQVDTEAF
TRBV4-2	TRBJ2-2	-	ASSLPPGGNTGELF
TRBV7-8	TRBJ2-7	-	ASSLALGGGYEQY
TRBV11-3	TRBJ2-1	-	ASSLTGSSYNEQF
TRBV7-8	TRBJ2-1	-	ASSFEGAPLNEQF
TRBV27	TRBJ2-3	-	ASSLYAPAGSRTDTQY
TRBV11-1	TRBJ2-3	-	ASSKQAASTDTQY
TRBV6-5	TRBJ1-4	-	ASREGGAGEKLF
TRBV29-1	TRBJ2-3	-	SVEVLAGVTDTQY
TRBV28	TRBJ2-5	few	ASSSLRLALQTQY
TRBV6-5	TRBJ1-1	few	ASSWTGYTEAF
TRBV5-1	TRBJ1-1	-	ASSLGGGRTEAF
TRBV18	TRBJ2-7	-	ATSRDRAYEQY
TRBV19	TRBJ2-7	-	ASRPRSAGGHYEQY